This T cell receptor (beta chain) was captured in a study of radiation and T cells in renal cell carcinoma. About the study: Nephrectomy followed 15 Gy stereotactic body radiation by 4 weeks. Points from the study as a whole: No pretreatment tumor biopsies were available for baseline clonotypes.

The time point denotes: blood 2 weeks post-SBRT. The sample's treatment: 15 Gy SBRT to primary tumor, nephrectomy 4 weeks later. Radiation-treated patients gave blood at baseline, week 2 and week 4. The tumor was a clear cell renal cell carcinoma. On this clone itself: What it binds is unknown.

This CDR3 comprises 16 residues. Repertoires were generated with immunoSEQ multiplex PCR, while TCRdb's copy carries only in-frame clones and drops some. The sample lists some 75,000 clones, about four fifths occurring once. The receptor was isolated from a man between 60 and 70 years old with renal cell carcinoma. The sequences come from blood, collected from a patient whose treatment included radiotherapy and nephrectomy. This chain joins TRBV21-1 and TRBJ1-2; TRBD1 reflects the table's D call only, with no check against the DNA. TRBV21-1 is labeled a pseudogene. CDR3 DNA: TGTGCCAGCAGCAAAGGGCGAACAGGGGAGGACTATGGCTACACCTTC. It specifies CASSKGRTGEDYGYTF.